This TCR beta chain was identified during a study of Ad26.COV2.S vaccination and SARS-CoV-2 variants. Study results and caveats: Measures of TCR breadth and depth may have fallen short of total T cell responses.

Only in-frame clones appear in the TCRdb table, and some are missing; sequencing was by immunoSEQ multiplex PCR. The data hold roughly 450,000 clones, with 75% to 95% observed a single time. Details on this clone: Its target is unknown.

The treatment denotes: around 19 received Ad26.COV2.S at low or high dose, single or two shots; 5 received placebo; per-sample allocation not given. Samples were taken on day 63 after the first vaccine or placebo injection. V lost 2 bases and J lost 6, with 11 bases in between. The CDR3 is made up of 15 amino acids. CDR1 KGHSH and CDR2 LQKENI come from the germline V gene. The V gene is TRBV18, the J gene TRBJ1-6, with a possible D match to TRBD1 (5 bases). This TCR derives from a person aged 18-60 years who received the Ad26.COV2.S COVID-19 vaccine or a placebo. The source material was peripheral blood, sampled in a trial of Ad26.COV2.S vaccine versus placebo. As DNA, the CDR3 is TGTGCCAGCTCACCATTGGGGCAGCTTAATTCACCCCTCCACTTT. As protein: CASSPLGQLNSPLHF.